This TCR beta chain was profiled in a study of CD8+ T cells in alopecia areata. Regarding the study as a whole: Scalp sample sequencing also detects resident alphabeta T cells of normal skin.

Germline V gives CDR1 SGHRS, CDR2 YFSETQ. The CDR3 runs to 12 residues. Trimming took off 7 bases at V and 0 bases at J, with 8 bases between the two ends. Comment on this clone: Its antigen remains unknown.

Extraction and reverse transcription of RNA yielded cDNA as the sequencing template. Assay: immunoSEQ multiplex PCR; the TCRdb copy retains only in-frame clones and omits some. The sample carries about 260,000 clones, 45% to 70% recorded once. Treatment noted: oral pan-JAK inhibitor, 5-10 mg twice daily. The sorting of PBMCs gave CD4+ and CD8+ T cells. The specimen was CD4+ T cells sorted from blood, collected around week 54, from a patient treated with tofacitinib. This sequence was found in a human donor with alopecia areata. This chain links TRBV5-1 with TRBJ2-7; D may correspond to TRBD1 or TRBD2 (5 bases each). CDR3 bases: TGCGCCAGCCGAGGGGCCTCCTACGAGCAGTACTTC. It codes for CASRGASYEQYF.